This TCR beta chain was recovered during a study of a mutant IDH1 vaccine in newly diagnosed glioma. Overall study: Pretreatment consisted of radiotherapy, temozolomide, or both, with most receiving both. The V12 visit happened in week 35, and the V13 visit happened in week 47.

This clone turned up a few times. The target antigen is unknown. TCRdb keeps only in-frame clones here, not all; method: immunoSEQ multiplex PCR. The table records approximately 31,000 clones, roughly four fifths of them present only once. Sample time point: week 35, safety follow-up. A single vaccine dose contained 300 ug of mutant IDH1 20-mer peptide, and topical imiquimod was used with it. V lost 3 bases and J lost 3, with 11 bases in between. CDR3 length: 14 amino acids. CDR1 and CDR2 (germline): SEHNR, FQNEAQ (reference sequence). General study results and limits: The authors found pseudoprogression apparently unrelated to changes in top peripheral T cell clonotypes.

The clonotype was recovered from a woman under 30 with glioma. Sequences were derived from PBMCs, sampled from a glioma patient whose treatment included an IDH1 peptide vaccine. The genes are TRBV7-9 and TRBJ1-2; TRBD1 is a possible D gene (5 bases). In DNA, the CDR3 is TGTGCCAGCAGCTTGGGGCAGGGCGACTATGGCTACACCTTC. Protein: CASSLGQGDYGYTF.